Detailed here is one TCR beta chain. This sample was included in a study of blood T cell repertoires in COVID-19. Across the study: The United States, Italy and Spain supplied acute and convalescent COVID-19 samples. Sources were T cells, B-cell-depleted T cells, or PBMCs; the material itself was cDNA or gDNA.

This CDR3 has 16 residues. The V end was cut by 8 bases, the J end by 5 bases, with 22 bases between. Germline V lookup: CDR1 SNHLY, CDR2 FYNNEI. Under the authors' procedure: Reference gene primers were amplified, and this amplification served to estimate nucleated cell counts. This table comes from immunoSEQ multiplex PCR, and its TCRdb copy is limited to in-frame clones, with some not included. V and J calls and clone size are given by that table; D and trimming were obtained from the DNA. The table has approximately 190,000 clones, roughly 87% seen once. The chain combines TRBV2 with TRBJ2-1, with D maybe TRBD2 (6 bases). The TCR comes from a man between 60 and 75 years old with active or convalescent COVID-19. The source material was peripheral blood. The CDR3 here is CASGMLEGLGHNEQFF. In DNA form, the CDR3 reads TGTGCCAGCGGGATGCTAGAGGGACTGGGACACAATGAGCAGTTCTTC.